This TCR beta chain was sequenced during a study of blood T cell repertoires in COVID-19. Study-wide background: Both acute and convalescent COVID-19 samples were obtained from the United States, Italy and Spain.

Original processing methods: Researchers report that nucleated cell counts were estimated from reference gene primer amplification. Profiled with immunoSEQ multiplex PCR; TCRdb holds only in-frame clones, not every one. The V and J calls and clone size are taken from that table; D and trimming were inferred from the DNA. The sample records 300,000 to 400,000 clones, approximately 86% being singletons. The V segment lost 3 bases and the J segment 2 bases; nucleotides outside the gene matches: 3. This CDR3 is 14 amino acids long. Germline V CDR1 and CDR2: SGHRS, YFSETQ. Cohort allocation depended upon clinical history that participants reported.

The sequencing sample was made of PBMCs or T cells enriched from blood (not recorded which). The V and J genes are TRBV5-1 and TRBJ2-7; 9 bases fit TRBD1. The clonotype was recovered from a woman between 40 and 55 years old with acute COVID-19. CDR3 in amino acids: CASSSTGGAYEQYF. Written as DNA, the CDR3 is TGCGCCAGCAGCTCGACAGGGGGTGCCTACGAGCAGTACTTC.